This T cell receptor (beta chain) was sequenced during a study of radiotherapy plus CTLA-4 blockade in lung cancer. Clones were read by immunoSEQ multiplex PCR, and TCRdb kept only the in-frame ones, dropping some. This table holds around 37,000 clones, approximately 77% found once. CDR1 and CDR2 (germline): SGHTA, FQGNSA. The CDR3 totals 16 residues. The V end was cut by 2 bases, the J end by 0 bases, with 11 bases between. The receptor was derived from a human donor with non-small cell lung cancer who had stable disease on radiotherapy plus ipilimumab. V gene TRBV7-2 combines with J gene TRBJ2-1, with TRBD1 as a possible D gene (6 bases). The material sequenced was peripheral blood, taken from a patient treated with radiotherapy plus ipilimumab. CDR3 in amino acids: CASSLTGTLSYNEQFF. CDR3 in DNA: TGTGCCAGCAGCTTAACAGGGACCCTCTCCTACAATGAGCAGTTCTTC.